Listed here are 25 T cell receptor beta chains from one sample, sequenced in a study of early T cells in non-severe SARS-CoV-2 infection. A single record per CDR3 protein comes from TCRdb applying MiXCR to the 5' RACE reads. The table shows 40,000 to 45,000 distinct CDR3 sequences, with around 6.3% occurring only once. The material was whole blood, obtained at baseline. These receptors all stem from an adult who was a healthcare worker with PCR-confirmed SARS-CoV-2 infection or an uninfected control (not recorded which).

This clonotype was counted ten times or more. Written as DNA, the CDR3 is TGCGCCAGCAGCCCGGGACTAGCGGGAGGTCGGAGCTACGAGCAGTACTTC. Protein product: CASSPGLAGGRSYEQYF. The chain couples TRBV5-1 to TRBJ2-7; TRBD2 aligns across 15 bases. The CDR3 is made up of 17 amino acids. With V trimmed by 4 bases and J by 3 bases, 8 bases remained unmatched. Germline assignment: CDR1 SGHRS and CDR2 YFSETQ. The full variable domain, with the rest looked up from reference TRBV5-1 and TRBJ2-7, is KAGVTQTPRYLIKTRGQQVTLSCSPISGHRSVSWYQQTPGQGLQFLFEYFSETQRNKGNFPGRFSGRQFSNSRSEMNVSTLELGDSALYLCASSPGLAGGRSYEQYFGPGTRLTVT.

This clonotype showed up many times. The chain recombines TRBV18 with TRBJ2-6; no definite D call. Trimming stripped 6 bases from V and 0 bases from J, with 3 bases between. Germline values: CDR1 KGHSH, CDR2 LQKENI. This CDR3 is built from 13 residues. CDR3 region: CASSLSGANVLTF. In nucleotides, the CDR3 is TGTGCCAGCTCCCTCTCTGGGGCCAACGTCCTGACTTTC.

This clonotype was seen repeatedly, ten times or more. The rearrangement joins TRBV7-9 to TRBJ1-4, with D hard to call. There are 14 residues in the CDR3. Germline lookup yields CDR1 SEHNR and CDR2 FQNEAQ (reference sequence). Trimming cost V 2 bases and J 6 bases, with 10 bases left between them. CDR3 sequence (DNA): TGTGCCAGCAGCTTACAGGTGGCTCATGAAAAACTGTTTTTT. It yields the protein CASSLQVAHEKLFF.

This clonotype was detected many times. This chain links TRBV14 with TRBJ2-5; D is uncertain. In germline, CDR1 is SGHDN, CDR2 FVKESK. Trimming shortened V by 0 bases and J by 2 bases, and 10 bases separated the two germline ends. The CDR3 length is 15 residues. The CDR3 here is CASSQDSARQETQYF. The CDR3, as DNA: TGTGCCAGCAGCCAAGATTCCGCTAGACAAGAGACCCAGTACTTC.

This clonotype was found many times. CDR3 amino acids: CASSASRGSLGYTF. Here the CDR3 DNA reads TGTGCCAGCAGCGCCTCTAGGGGGTCCCTTGGCTACACCTTC. This chain links TRBV7-9 with TRBJ1-2; possibly TRBD1 for D (6 bases). Trimming removed 5 bases at V and 7 bases at J, with 17 bases between. The CDR3 covers 14 residues. CDR1 is SEHNR and CDR2 is FQNEAQ in the germline V gene (reference sequence).

This clonotype was observed at least ten times. The chain couples TRBV4-2 to TRBJ2-4; 7 bases are shared with TRBD1. The ends lost 2 bases at V and 4 bases at J; junction bases unmatched: 5. CDR1 and CDR2 (germline): LGHNA, YNFKEQ. The CDR3 totals 15 residues. CDR3 protein: CASSQRQGFKNIQYF. The DNA for the CDR3 is TGTGCCAGCAGCCAACGACAGGGTTTTAAAAACATTCAGTACTTC.

This clonotype was counted many times. This CDR3 is CSAPASGSRNIQYF. The CDR3 DNA sequence: TGCAGTGCTCCCGCCAGCGGGAGTAGGAACATTCAGTACTTC. V gene TRBV20-1 combines with J gene TRBJ2-4; 8 bases line up with TRBD2. The V segment lost 5 bases and the J segment 7 bases; nucleotides outside the gene matches: 10. Germline CDR1 is DFQATT and CDR2 is SNEGSKA (reference sequence). CDR3 length equals 14 residues.

This clonotype occurred a few times. The chain is built from TRBV11-2 and TRBJ1-1; 10 nucleotides match TRBD1. Germline V gene sequence: CDR1 SGHAT, CDR2 FQNNGV. The CDR3 covers 14 residues. The V and J ends lost 3 bases and 9 bases, in that order; junction bases with no gene match: 7. The CDR3 DNA sequence: TGTGCCAGCAGCTTCGACAGGGGGCGCGGACAAGCTTTCTTT. Translating it yields CASSFDRGRGQAFF.

This clonotype appeared many times. The V and J genes are TRBV7-2 and TRBJ1-5, with D unclear. V lost 5 bases to trimming and J lost 0 bases, with 2 bases between them. CDR3 length: 12 amino acids. Germline loops: CDR1 SGHTA, CDR2 FQGNSA. The CDR3 loop reads CASSHSNQPQHF. As DNA, the CDR3 is TGTGCCAGCAGCCATAGCAATCAGCCCCAGCATTTT.

V gene TRBV3-1 combines with J gene TRBJ1-2; possibly TRBD1 for D (6 bases). Germline assignment: CDR1 LGHDT and CDR2 YNNKEL (reference sequence). The length of the CDR3 is 15 residues. Trimming removed 0 bases from V and 6 bases from J, with 14 bases in between. The CDR3 coding sequence is TGTGCCAGCAGCCAAGATTCCGGGGGCCAGGATGGCTACACCTTC. Translating gives CASSQDSGGQDGYTF.

The table lists this clonotype with many counts. The chain employs TRBV28 and TRBJ2-1; D might be TRBD2 (6 bases). V was pared by 7 bases and J by 6 bases, with 19 bases between. CDR3 length: 15 residues. Germline V gene data show CDR1 as MDHEN and CDR2 as SYDVKM. In DNA, the CDR3 is TGTGCCAGCATGATTCGGTACGGACTACGCAATGAGCAGTTCTTC. This encodes CASMIRYGLRNEQFF.

Ten or more counts support this clonotype. The V and J genes are TRBV9 and TRBJ1-6; D unresolved. Germline assignment: CDR1 SGDLS and CDR2 YYNGEE. The V and J ends lost 4 bases and 0 bases respectively, with 8 bases between them. The CDR3 is made up of 15 amino acids. Here the CDR3 DNA reads TGTGCCAGCAGCCCCGGGAGCTCCTATAATTCACCCCTCCACTTT. Its translation is CASSPGSSYNSPLHF.

This clonotype was observed many times. V is TRBV10-3 and J is TRBJ2-3; D possibly corresponds to TRBD2 (7 bases). Germline CDR1 is ENHRY and CDR2 is SYGVKD. V lost 7 bases and J 0 bases, leaving 14 bases between the germline ends. The CDR3 has 15 amino acids. The CDR3 spells CAITPGGASTDTQYF. CDR3 nucleotide sequence: TGTGCCATCACCCCTGGGGGGGCTAGCACAGATACGCAGTATTTT.

This clonotype was picked up a small number of times. V and J are TRBV20-1 and TRBJ2-5, with 11 bases that match TRBD2. The ends lost 3 bases at V and 2 bases at J; junction bases unmatched: 11. Germline CDR1 is DFQATT and CDR2 is SNEGSKA (reference sequence). This CDR3 contains 17 residues. The CDR3 bases are TGCAGTGCTAGGGACCCCCTAGCGGGGGGAGTACAAGAGACCCAGTACTTC. Its protein is CSARDPLAGGVQETQYF.

This clonotype was picked up many times. The rearrangement links TRBV5-1 to TRBJ2-7, with D possibly TRBD1 on 5 matching bases. The CDR3 runs to 14 residues. Germline lookup yields CDR1 SGHRS and CDR2 YFSETQ. With 2 bases removed from V and 1 base from J, the gap between germline ends came to 10 bases. CDR3 amino acids: CASSLQVSSYEQYF. The CDR3 bases are TGCGCCAGCAGCTTACAGGTCAGTTCCTACGAGCAGTACTTC.

This clonotype showed up many times. J is TRBJ1-1 and V is TRBV6-2 or TRBV6-3; D may be TRBD1 (6 bases). The CDR3 consists of 14 residues. The V gene's germline CDR1 is MNHEY and CDR2 SVGEGT. V was cut by 3 bases and J by 2 bases, with 10 bases left in between. The CDR3 DNA reads TGTGCCAGCAGTTATCGACAGGTCAACACTGAAGCTTTCTTT. This encodes CASSYRQVNTEAFF.

This clonotype has ten or more counts. The chain recombines TRBV6-6 with TRBJ1-3, with a tentative D call TRBD1 (5 bases). Looked up from germline, CDR1 is MNHNY and CDR2 is SVGAGI (reference sequence). Trimming took off 5 bases at V and 4 bases at J, with 6 bases between the two ends. The CDR3 has 12 residues. CDR3 sequence (DNA): TGTGCCAGCAGTCGACAGGGAAACACCATATATTTT. Protein sequence: CASSRQGNTIYF.

Many counts were recorded for this clonotype. This sequence joins TRBV3-1 and TRBJ2-1; D possibly matches TRBD1 or TRBD2 (6 bases each). The V end lost 5 bases, the J end lost 9 bases, and 17 bases lay between the germline ends. The CDR3 runs 14 residues. Germline-derived CDR1 and CDR2 are LGHDT and YNNKEL (reference sequence). The CDR3 coding sequence is TGTGCCAGCAGCACATCTTCAGGAGGGGGTGAGCAGTTCTTC. Encoded protein: CASSTSSGGGEQFF.

This clonotype was seen a handful of times. The chain joins TRBV7-3 to TRBJ1-6; no firm D call. The germline V gene has CDR1 SGHTA and CDR2 FQGTGA. CDR3 length: 15 amino acids. V was pared by 1 base and J by 4 bases, with 8 bases between. CDR3 residues: CASSLILGYNSPLHF. Written as DNA, the CDR3 is TGTGCCAGCAGCTTAATACTGGGGTATAATTCACCCCTCCACTTT.

This clonotype occurred a few times. The chain is built from TRBV7-9 and TRBJ1-2; D is undetermined. Trimming took off 2 bases at V and 8 bases at J, with 6 bases between the two ends. CDR3 size: 11 residues. The germline V gene has CDR1 SEHNR and CDR2 FQNEAQ (reference sequence). CDR3 in DNA: TGTGCCAGCAGCTTAATGGGCGGCTACACCTTC. Translating gives CASSLMGGYTF.

This clonotype was detected only a few times. This chain joins TRBV7-9 and TRBJ2-5, with 9 bases fitting TRBD2. The V gene end was trimmed by 1 base and the J gene end by 4 bases; junction bases not matched to a gene: 7. Looked up from germline, CDR1 is SEHNR and CDR2 is FQNEAQ (reference sequence). This CDR3 is built from 16 residues. CDR3 nucleotide sequence: TGTGCCAGCAGCTTAGTGGCAGCGGGAGGTATAGAGACCCAGTACTTC. Its translation: CASSLVAAGGIETQYF.

The chain employs TRBV28 and TRBJ1-1, with 7 bases fitting TRBD1. This CDR3 region has 17 residues. CDR1 MDHEN and CDR2 SYDVKM come from the germline V gene. Trimming removed 2 bases from V and 7 bases from J; junction bases left unmatched: 16. The CDR3 nucleotides are TGTGCCAGCAGTTTAGGGCTGCAGGGGGGGAAGGTAATTGAAGCTTTCTTT. Translation: CASSLGLQGGKVIEAFF.

This clonotype came up a few times. The chain carries TRBV12-3 or TRBV12-4 and TRBJ1-3, with D possibly being TRBD1 (5 bases). The CDR3 consists of 14 residues. V lost 5 bases and J lost 3, with 11 bases in between. In DNA, the CDR3 is TGTGCCAGCAGTCGATTGGGGGGTGGAAACACCATATATTTT. Its protein is CASSRLGGGNTIYF.

The sample holds many counts of this clonotype. J is TRBJ2-5 and V is TRBV6-2 or TRBV6-3; 7 bases line up with TRBD2. V gave up 2 bases and J gave up 2 bases; unmatched junction bases: 11. The germline gives CDR1 MNHEY, CDR2 SVGEGT. The CDR3 runs 17 residues. Written as DNA, the CDR3 is TGTGCCAGCAGTTACGTAGTTGGTAGCGGGTTACAAGAGACCCAGTACTTC. This codes for CASSYVVGSGLQETQYF.

Ten or more counts support this clonotype. The V and J genes are TRBV19 and TRBJ1-5, with D uncertain. V lost 7 bases and J lost 6, with 13 bases in between. CDR1 and CDR2 from the germline V gene are LNHDA and SQIVND (reference sequence). This CDR3 is built from 13 residues. DNA for the CDR3: TGTGCCAGTACCCCGACACCGCGTCAGCCCCAGCATTTT. Its translation: CASTPTPRQPQHF. Combining the CDR3 with reference TRBV19 and TRBJ1-5 gives the whole variable domain DGGITQSPKYLFRKEGQNVTLSCEQNLNHDAMYWYRQDPGQGLRLIYYSQIVNDFQKGDIAEGYSVSREKKESFPLTVTSAQKNPTAFYLCASTPTPRQPQHFGDGTRLSIL.